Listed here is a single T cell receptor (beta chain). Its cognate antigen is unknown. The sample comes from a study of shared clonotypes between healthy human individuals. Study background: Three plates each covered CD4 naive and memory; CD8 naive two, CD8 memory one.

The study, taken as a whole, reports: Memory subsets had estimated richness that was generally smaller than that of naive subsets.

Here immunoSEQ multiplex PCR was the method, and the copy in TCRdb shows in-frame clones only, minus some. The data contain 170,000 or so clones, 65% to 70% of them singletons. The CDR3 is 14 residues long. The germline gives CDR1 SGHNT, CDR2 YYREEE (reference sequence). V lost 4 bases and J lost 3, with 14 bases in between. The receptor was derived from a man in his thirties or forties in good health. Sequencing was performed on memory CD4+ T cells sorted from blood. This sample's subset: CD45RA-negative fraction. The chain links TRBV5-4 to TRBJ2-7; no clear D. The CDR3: CASSPDGRNYEQYF. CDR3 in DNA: TGTGCCAGCAGCCCGGATGGCCGCAACTACGAGCAGTACTTC.